The 25 T cell receptor beta chains below were found in one sample sequenced in a study of blood T cell repertoires in COVID-19 (dated by TCRdb to between 2020 and 2021). Library preparation used the immunoSEQ multiplex PCR assay. In TCRdb, the immuneACCESS table is reduced to in-frame sequences with V and J assigned. These tables do not hold every clone; where another copy was compared, an unresolved V gene accounts for under half, and the others remain unexplained. In all, the sample holds 90,000 to 140,000 clones, and about 80% of those were seen once. The top ten constitute approximately 19% of the sample. The sequencing input was peripheral blood. The receptors were gathered from a woman between 65 and 79 years old with acute or convalescent COVID-19.

The J gene is TRBJ1-2, the V gene TRBV4-1; TRBD1 might be the D (5 bases). The CDR3 has 15 amino acids. Germline-derived CDR1 and CDR2 are MGHRA and YSYEKL. V was shortened by 0 bases and J by 3 bases, with 11 bases between the two germline ends. This CDR3 reads CASSQDQGEDYGYTF. The CDR3 coding sequence is TGCGCCAGCAGCCAAGATCAGGGCGAAGACTATGGCTACACCTTC.

V gene TRBV19 combines with J gene TRBJ2-1; D unresolved. The CDR3 contains 13 residues. Germline V gene data show CDR1 as LNHDA and CDR2 as SQIVND (reference sequence). V gave up 4 bases and J gave up 3 bases, with 7 bases separating them. DNA of the CDR3: TGTGCCAGTAGTACCACTGACTACAATGAGCAGTTCTTC. Its protein product is CASSTTDYNEQFF. The full variable domain, rest sourced from reference TRBV19 and TRBJ2-1, is DGGITQSPKYLFRKEGQNVTLSCEQNLNHDAMYWYRQDPGQGLRLIYYSQIVNDFQKGDIAEGYSVSREKKESFPLTVTSAQKNPTAFYLCASSTTDYNEQFFGPGTRLTVL.

V is TRBV5-5 and J is TRBJ1-3, with D possibly TRBD1 on 6 matching bases. Germline CDR1 and CDR2: SGHKS and YYEKEE (reference sequence). This CDR3 has 15 amino acids. V was cut by 3 bases and J by 4 bases, with 14 bases left in between. As DNA, the CDR3 is TGTGCCAGCAGCTCACGGACAGTGGGAGGAAACACCATATATTTT. This codes for CASSSRTVGGNTIYF. Looking up the rest from reference TRBV5-5 and TRBJ1-3 gives the full variable domain: DAGVTQSPTHLIKTRGQQVTLRCSPISGHKSVSWYQQVLGQGPQFIFQYYEKEERGRGNFPDRFSARQFPNYSSELNVNALLLGDSALYLCASSSRTVGGNTIYFGEGSWLTVV.

The J gene is TRBJ1-6, the V gene TRBV6-1; 9 bases are shared with TRBD1. Germline-derived CDR1 and CDR2 are MNHNS and SASEGT. V was clipped by 1 base and J by 9 bases; unmatched bases: 10. The CDR3 sequence is 17 residues long. The CDR3 DNA is TGTGCCAGCAGTGAAGGCGGGACAGGGTTCGTAGGTTCACCCCTCCACTTT. It translates to CASSEGGTGFVGSPLHF.

The chain couples TRBV7-2 to TRBJ1-6; a weak D match, TRBD1 (5 bases). V was trimmed by 1 base and J by 14 bases, leaving 15 bases between them. The germline V gene encodes CDR1 SGHTA and CDR2 FQGNSA. This CDR3 contains 14 residues. CDR3 protein: CASSLGWGPQSLHF. Here the CDR3 DNA reads TGTGCCAGCAGCTTAGGGTGGGGCCCACAGTCCCTCCACTTT.

The rearrangement uses TRBV28 and TRBJ1-5, with D tentatively TRBD1 (6 bases). The V gene lost 6 bases and the J gene lost 4 bases, with 16 bases spanning the gap. This CDR3 contains 15 residues. Germline CDR1 MDHEN, CDR2 SYDVKM. The CDR3 is CASSRTGTSNQPQHF. In DNA form, the CDR3 reads TGTGCCAGCAGCCGTACAGGGACCTCTAATCAGCCCCAGCATTTT.

A few counts support this clone. The chain combines TRBV9 with TRBJ1-1, with 7 bases lining up with TRBD1. Germline CDR1 and CDR2: SGDLS and YYNGEE. The CDR3 contains 16 residues. J gave up 0 bases and V 3 bases, and 8 bases lay outside the gene matches. The CDR3 here is CASSGPGQKVNTEAFF. CDR3 in DNA: TGTGCCAGCAGCGGCCCGGGACAGAAAGTGAACACTGAAGCTTTCTTT.

This rearrangement joins TRBV18 to TRBJ1-5; D not resolved. Germline CDR1 reads KGHSH; CDR2 reads LQKENI. V was trimmed by 5 bases and J by 7 bases, leaving 12 bases between them. CDR3 length: 13 amino acids. The CDR3 DNA is TGTGCCAGCTCAATGTCCGCAGGACAGCCCCAGCATTTT. Translated: CASSMSAGQPQHF.

The chain has TRBV24-1 and TRBJ2-2; TRBD1 is a possible D gene (5 bases). V lost 8 bases and J lost 6, with 6 bases in between. CDR1 and CDR2 from the germline V gene are KGHDR and SFDVKD. This CDR3 spans 11 amino acids. The CDR3, as DNA: TGTGCCACCAAAGGGGCCGGGGAGCTGTTTTTT. This codes for CATKGAGELFF.

V gene TRBV5-8 combines with J gene TRBJ2-7, with D tentatively TRBD1 (5 bases). This CDR3 contains 14 residues. CDR1 is SGHTS, CDR2 YDEGEE, per germline. V shed 0 bases and J shed 1 base, with 8 bases lying between them. The CDR3 is CASSLGGASYEQYF. CDR3 coding DNA: TGTGCCAGCAGCTTGGGTGGGGCATCCTACGAGCAGTACTTC.

There are a few counts of this clone. The chain carries TRBV12-3 or TRBV12-4 and TRBJ1-2; D unclear. CDR3 length equals 13 residues. Trimming pared 9 bases from V and 0 bases from J, leaving 11 bases between. This CDR3 reads CASTALANYGYTF. The CDR3 DNA sequence: TGTGCCAGTACCGCCCTAGCTAACTATGGCTACACCTTC.

The chain carries TRBV5-1 and TRBJ1-2; D remains ambiguous. V was shortened by 0 bases and J by 5 bases, with 14 bases between the two germline ends. Germline V gives CDR1 SGHRS, CDR2 YFSETQ. The CDR3 has 15 amino acids. In DNA form, the CDR3 reads TGCGCCAGCAGCTTGGACGAGGGCGGCAGGTATGGCTACACCTTC. Translation: CASSLDEGGRYGYTF.

Only a few counts were recorded for this clone. Other DNA sequences in the same sample also yield this CDR3. The chain carries TRBV7-2 and TRBJ2-5, with 7 bases aligning to TRBD2. The CDR3 is 13 amino acids. Germline CDR1 reads SGHTA; CDR2 reads FQGNSA. Losses at the gene ends were 5 bases for V and 1 base for J; bases not matched to a gene: 1. CDR3 amino acids: CASSRGVQETQYF. In nucleotides, the CDR3 is TGTGCCAGCAGCCGGGGGGTCCAAGAGACCCAGTACTTC.

Only a few counts were recorded for this clone. V is TRBV3-1 (or the pseudogene TRBV3-2) and J is TRBJ1-1; D is unclear. This CDR3 spans 14 amino acids. V was cut by 1 base and J by 2 bases, with 8 bases left in between. Germline values: CDR1 LGHDT, CDR2 YNNKEL (reference sequence). CDR3 region: CASSQADLNTEAFF. The CDR3 DNA reads TGTGCCAGCAGCCAAGCCGACTTAAACACTGAAGCTTTCTTT.

The chain recombines TRBV6-6 with TRBJ1-1; D possibly corresponds to TRBD1 (5 bases). The ends were cut back, 4 bases at V and 1 base at J, with 16 bases in the middle. Germline V CDR1 and CDR2: MNHNY, SVGAGI (reference sequence). The CDR3 contains 16 residues. The CDR3, as DNA: TGTGCCAGCAGTTTAATTTTAGGGGTCGGGAACACTGAAGCTTTCTTT. It yields the protein CASSLILGVGNTEAFF.

V usage is TRBV30 and J usage is TRBJ2-3, with TRBD1 matching over 7 bases. CDR1 is GTSNPN and CDR2 is SVGIG in the germline V gene (reference sequence). V lost 4 bases to trimming and J lost 4 bases; unmatched junction nucleotides: 8. CDR3 length: 14 residues. The CDR3 protein is CAWTRGQLSDTQYF. The CDR3 DNA follows: TGTGCCTGGACGAGGGGACAGTTATCAGATACGCAGTATTTT.

The V call is TRBV10-3, the J call TRBJ1-1; the D is unclear. Trimming took off 6 bases at V and 3 bases at J, with 11 bases between the two ends. The CDR3 is 13 amino acids. Germline CDR1 and CDR2: ENHRY and SYGVKD. CDR3 residues: CAISGVKYTEAFF. The CDR3 DNA sequence: TGTGCCATCAGCGGAGTAAAATACACTGAAGCTTTCTTT.

The chain joins TRBV7-9 to TRBJ2-1; weak D call: TRBD2 (5 bases). Germline assignment: CDR1 SEHNR and CDR2 FQNEAQ (reference sequence). There are 14 residues in the CDR3. The ends were cut back, 4 bases at V and 3 bases at J, with 10 bases in the middle. The CDR3 sequence is CASSSLAHYNEQFF. The CDR3, as DNA: TGTGCCAGCAGCTCCCTAGCACACTACAATGAGCAGTTCTTC.

This rearrangement joins TRBV7-9 to TRBJ2-5; D possibly corresponds to TRBD2 (5 bases). The germline V gene encodes CDR1 SEHNR and CDR2 FQNEAQ (reference sequence). V gave up 4 bases and J gave up 2 bases, with 14 bases separating them. The CDR3 covers 15 residues. The CDR3 DNA is TGTGCCAGCAGCTCCCGGAGAGGGTCGCAAGAGACCCAGTACTTC. It codes for CASSSRRGSQETQYF.

This clone was detected only a few times. The V and J genes are TRBV25-1 and TRBJ1-6; 7 bases line up with TRBD1. The germline gives CDR1 MGHDK, CDR2 SYGVNS. V was clipped by 2 bases and J by 5 bases; unmatched bases: 3. The CDR3 loop spans 15 amino acids. CDR3: CASSEGQVHNSPLHF. For the CDR3, the DNA is TGTGCCAGCAGTGAAGGACAGGTACATAATTCACCCCTCCACTTT.

The genes are TRBV3-1 (or the pseudogene TRBV3-2) and TRBJ2-7; 7 bases fit TRBD1. V lost 4 bases and J lost 5; bases outside the gene matches: 8. Looked up from germline, CDR1 is LGHDT and CDR2 is YNNKEL (reference sequence). The CDR3 has 14 amino acids. The CDR3 reads CASSREGQLHEQYF. CDR3 nucleotides: TGTGCCAGCAGCCGCGAGGGACAGCTCCACGAGCAGTACTTC.

For the CDR3, the DNA is TGTGCCAGTAGTAGGGGAATGGGGGGTGGTGGCAATGAGCAGTTCTTC. Translated: CASSRGMGGGGNEQFF. The chain has TRBV19 and TRBJ2-1; TRBD2 is a possible D gene (6 bases). The CDR3 extends over 16 amino acids. V lost 4 bases, J lost 6 bases, and 19 bases lay in between. Germline V CDR1 and CDR2: LNHDA, SQIVND (reference sequence).

Notes on this clone: Distinct nucleotide sequences in the sample also encode this CDR3. J is TRBJ2-5 and V is TRBV3-1 (or the pseudogene TRBV3-2), with D uncertain. The length of the CDR3 is 13 residues. V dropped 1 base and J dropped 2 bases, with 5 bases sitting between them. Germline V CDR1 and CDR2: LGHDT, YNNKEL (reference sequence). CDR3 loop: CASSQARQETQYF. Here the CDR3 DNA reads TGTGCCAGCAGCCAAGCCAGGCAAGAGACCCAGTACTTC.

The CDR3 bases are TGCGCCAGCAGCAGAGATTCGACAGGGGGCGACGAGCAGTACTTC. Translation: CASSRDSTGGDEQYF. The chain combines TRBV4-1 with TRBJ2-7, with 10 bases aligning to TRBD1. The CDR3 loop spans 15 amino acids. Germline CDR1 reads MGHRA; CDR2 reads YSYEKL. V gave up 5 bases and J gave up 5 bases; unmatched junction bases: 9.

In this sample, this clone turned up a few times. The chain carries TRBV12-3 or TRBV12-4 and TRBJ1-5; possible D gene TRBD1, 5 bases. V was trimmed by 6 bases and J by 4 bases, leaving 10 bases between them. There are 13 residues in the CDR3. In nucleotides, the CDR3 is TGTGCCAGCAGCCCGACAGAAAATCAGCCCCAGCATTTT. It encodes CASSPTENQPQHF.